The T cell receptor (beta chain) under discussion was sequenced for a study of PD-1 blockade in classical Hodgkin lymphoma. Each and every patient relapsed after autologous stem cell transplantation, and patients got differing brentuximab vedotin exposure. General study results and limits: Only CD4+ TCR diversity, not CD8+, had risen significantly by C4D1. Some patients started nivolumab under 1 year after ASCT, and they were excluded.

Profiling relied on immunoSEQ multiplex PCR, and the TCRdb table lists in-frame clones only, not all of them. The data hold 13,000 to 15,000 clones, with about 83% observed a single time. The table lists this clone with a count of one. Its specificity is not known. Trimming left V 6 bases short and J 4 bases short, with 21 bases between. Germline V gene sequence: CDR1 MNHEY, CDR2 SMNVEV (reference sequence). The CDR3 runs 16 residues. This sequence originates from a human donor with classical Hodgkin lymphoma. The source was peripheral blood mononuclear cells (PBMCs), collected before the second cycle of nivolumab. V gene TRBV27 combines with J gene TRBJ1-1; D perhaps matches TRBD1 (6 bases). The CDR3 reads CASRPDDGRDITEAFF. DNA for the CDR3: TGTGCCAGCAGACCCGATGATGGTCGGGACATCACTGAAGCTTTCTTT.